This TCR beta chain derives from a study of Ad26.COV2.S vaccination and SARS-CoV-2 variants. Looking at the study overall: Participant was drawn from the COV1001 Ad26.COV2.S trial arm. In the study, Ad26.COV2.S was injected intramuscularly once, or twice 56 days apart.

V lost 6 bases to trimming and J lost 5 bases, with 16 bases between them. In germline, CDR1 is LGHNA, CDR2 YSLEER. This CDR3 region has 14 residues. Sequencing used immunoSEQ multiplex PCR; TCRdb keeps in-frame clones, though not all of them. The table includes under 500,000 clones, 92% detected once. General observations from the study: The breadth of spike-specific CD8+ and CD4+ T cell responses after vaccination was reportedly substantial.

As to treatment: about 20 received Ad26.COV2.S at low or high dose, single or two shots; roughly 5 received placebo; per-sample allocation not given. Day 63 after the first injection of vaccine or placebo was the sampling time. Donor was an adult aged 18-55 years in Boston. With respect to this clone: Its specificity is unknown.

This specimen was peripheral blood, taken in a trial of Ad26.COV2.S vaccine versus placebo. J is TRBJ1-1 and V is TRBV4-3; maybe TRBD1 (6 bases). This receptor was obtained from a person between 18 and 65 years old who received the Ad26.COV2.S COVID-19 vaccine or a placebo. This CDR3 is CASRNRERETEAFF. CDR3 bases: TGCGCCAGCAGAAACAGGGAGCGAGAGACTGAAGCTTTCTTT.